The 27 T cell receptor beta chains given below trace back to one sample, sequenced in a study of blood T cell repertoires in COVID-19. Only in-frame clones appear in the TCRdb table, and some are missing; sequencing was by immunoSEQ multiplex PCR. The table shows around 250,000 clones, with 85% occurring only once. The material sequenced was peripheral blood. All receptors come from a man aged 50 or older with active or convalescent COVID-19.

The V and J genes are TRBV19 and TRBJ1-5; D is uncertain. Trimming took off 3 bases at V and 10 bases at J, with 10 bases between the two ends. CDR3 length: 12 amino acids. Germline V gene data show CDR1 as LNHDA and CDR2 as SQIVND (reference sequence). CDR3 protein: CASSMRLNPQHF. DNA for the CDR3: TGTGCCAGTAGTATGCGTTTGAACCCCCAGCATTTT.

This chain uses TRBV23-1 with TRBJ2-7; possible D gene TRBD2, 7 bases. TRBV23-1 is annotated as an ORF whose role is uncertain. This CDR3 is 16 amino acids long. V lost 0 bases and J lost 1, with 13 bases in between. The CDR3 loop reads CASSQSLGGQSYEQYF. CDR3 coding DNA: TGCGCCAGCAGTCAATCTTTGGGGGGGCAGTCCTACGAGCAGTACTTC.

This clone has only a few counts. V usage is TRBV28 and J usage is TRBJ1-2; D perhaps matches TRBD1 (5 bases). CDR3 size: 14 residues. V was pared by 1 base and J by 8 bases, with 14 bases between. Germline CDR1 MDHEN, CDR2 SYDVKM. As DNA, the CDR3 is TGTGCCAGCAGTTTATTCCAGGGCCAACGCGGCTACACCTTC. The encoded protein is CASSLFQGQRGYTF.

The J gene is TRBJ1-2, the V gene TRBV28; 8 bases match TRBD1. V lost 6 bases, J lost 8 bases, and 14 bases stayed unmatched. The CDR3 spans 15 residues. Germline V CDR1 and CDR2: MDHEN, SYDVKM. CDR3 nucleotides: TGTGCCAGCAGACTCGCCGACAGGGGAGGGAAGGGCTACACCTTC. Protein sequence: CASRLADRGGKGYTF.

The chain links TRBV27 to TRBJ2-1; 7 positions match TRBD2. The J segment lost 3 bases and the V segment lost 6 bases, leaving 11 bases of the junction unmatched. CDR3 length: 16 residues. CDR1 and CDR2 (germline): MNHEY, SMNVEV (reference sequence). CDR3 sequence: CASSRSSGLDYNEQFF. The CDR3 DNA reads as TGTGCCAGCAGCCGCTCTAGCGGCCTAGACTACAATGAGCAGTTCTTC.

This clone was detected once. CDR3 protein: CASSLTGQMNTEAFF. For the CDR3, the DNA is TGTGCCAGCAGTTTAACAGGACAGATGAACACTGAAGCTTTCTTT. The chain combines TRBV27 with TRBJ1-1; D is perhaps TRBD1 (6 bases). V was cut by 2 bases and J by 0 bases, with 10 bases left in between. The germline V gene encodes CDR1 MNHEY and CDR2 SMNVEV (reference sequence). The CDR3 has 15 amino acids.

The chain employs TRBV5-1 and TRBJ1-4, with 11 bases aligning to TRBD1. This CDR3 comprises 15 residues. With V trimmed by 7 bases and J by 3 bases, 5 bases remained unmatched. CDR1 is SGHRS and CDR2 is YFSETQ in the germline V gene. The CDR3 nucleotides are TGCGCCAGCGGACAGGGGGCATTCGCTAATGAAAAACTGTTTTTT. Translating gives CASGQGAFANEKLFF.

The chain combines TRBV18 with TRBJ2-2; 7 nucleotides line up with TRBD1. The CDR3 covers 16 residues. J gave up 8 bases and V 3 bases, and 12 bases lay outside the gene matches. CDR1 is KGHSH and CDR2 is LQKENI in the germline V gene. The CDR3 region is CASSPLRTGGTGELFF. Here the CDR3 DNA reads TGTGCCAGCTCACCCCTTCGGACAGGAGGAACGGGGGAGCTGTTTTTT.

In nucleotides, the CDR3 is TGCAGCGTCGAGCGGAACTATGGCTACACCTTC. It is translated as CSVERNYGYTF. The chain joins TRBV20-1 to TRBJ1-2, with unresolved D. The germline V gene encodes CDR1 DFQATT and CDR2 SNEGSKA (reference sequence). The CDR3 loop spans 11 amino acids.

This chain connects TRBV9 to TRBJ2-1; D possibly corresponds to TRBD1 (6 bases). The CDR3 totals 17 residues. V was cut by 3 bases and J by 0 bases, with 16 bases left in between. Germline CDR1 reads SGDLS; CDR2 reads YYNGEE. The CDR3 reads CASSGVSSRGSYNEQFF. CDR3 sequence (DNA): TGTGCCAGCAGCGGGGTGTCTAGCAGGGGCTCCTACAATGAGCAGTTCTTC.

The V gene is TRBV5-1, the J gene TRBJ2-7; 8 nucleotides agree with TRBD1. This CDR3 has 15 amino acids. V trimming: 0 bases; J trimming: 6 bases; junction bases outside the gene matches: 8. CDR1 and CDR2 from the germline V gene are SGHRS and YFSETQ. Here the CDR3 reads CASSLGPGGQGEQYF. CDR3 coding DNA: TGCGCCAGCAGCTTGGGCCCAGGGGGCCAGGGCGAGCAGTACTTC.

This clone was counted at least ten times. This sequence joins TRBV5-1 and TRBJ2-3; 9 bases fit TRBD1. CDR1 and CDR2 from the germline V gene are SGHRS and YFSETQ. The CDR3 consists of 16 residues. The trim removed 0 bases at V and 2 bases at J, leaving 4 bases unmatched. The CDR3 here is CASSLGRTGDTDTQYF. DNA for the CDR3: TGCGCCAGCAGCTTGGGAAGGACAGGGGACACAGATACGCAGTATTTT. The full variable domain, its missing parts supplied by reference TRBV5-1 and TRBJ2-3, is KAGVTQTPRYLIKTRGQQVTLSCSPISGHRSVSWYQQTPGQGLQFLFEYFSETQRNKGNFPGRFSGRQFSNSRSEMNVSTLELGDSALYLCASSLGRTGDTDTQYFGPGTRLTVL.

The genes are TRBV20-1 and TRBJ2-1; 8 bases agree with TRBD2. The CDR3 has 16 amino acids. With 3 bases clipped from V and 7 bases from J, the junction kept 14 bases outside the gene matches. Germline V lookup: CDR1 DFQATT, CDR2 SNEGSKA (reference sequence). The CDR3 sequence is CSASVGAAGDWNEQFF. The CDR3 bases are TGCAGTGCTAGTGTAGGGGCAGCGGGAGATTGGAATGAGCAGTTCTTC.

This clone was seen only a few times. V and J are TRBV19 and TRBJ1-6; D is uncertain. CDR1 is LNHDA, CDR2 SQIVND, per germline (reference sequence). This CDR3 contains 14 residues. V dropped 7 bases and J dropped 7 bases, with 14 bases sitting between them. The CDR3 nucleotides are TGTGCCAGTAAGGGTATTTGGGAGAATTCACCCCTCCACTTT. This sequence encodes CASKGIWENSPLHF.

The rearrangement links TRBV7-9 to TRBJ1-4; D remains ambiguous. This CDR3 is built from 16 residues. CDR1 and CDR2 from the germline V gene are SEHNR and FQNEAQ (reference sequence). Trimming left V 5 bases short and J 0 bases short, with 13 bases between. CDR3 sequence: CASSRTSRATNEKLFF. Written as DNA, the CDR3 is TGTGCCAGCAGCCGAACCAGCCGGGCAACTAATGAAAAACTGTTTTTT.

This clone was counted once. This chain links TRBV30 with TRBJ1-1; D gene unclear. V gave up 5 bases and J gave up 1 base, with 5 bases separating them. Per the germline V gene, CDR1 is GTSNPN and CDR2 is SVGIG (reference sequence). This CDR3 is 11 amino acids long. Here the CDR3 reads CAWAENTEAFF. The CDR3 DNA is TGTGCCTGGGCAGAGAACACTGAAGCTTTCTTT. Variable domain in full (rest from reference TRBV30 and TRBJ1-1): SQTIHQWPATLVQPVGSPLSLECTVEGTSNPNLYWYRQAAGRGLQLLFYSVGIGQISSEVPQNLSASRPQDRQFILSSKKLLLSDSGFYLCAWAENTEAFFGQGTRLTVV.

The chain joins TRBV3-1 (or the pseudogene TRBV3-2) to TRBJ2-4; tentative D call: TRBD1 (5 bases). The V and J ends lost 4 bases and 0 bases respectively, with 13 bases between them. CDR3 size: 16 residues. Germline V gives CDR1 LGHDT, CDR2 YNNKEL (reference sequence). CDR3 DNA: TGTGCCAGCAGCCCCAGGGATCTTCTAGCCAAAAACATTCAGTACTTC. Translation: CASSPRDLLAKNIQYF.

The rearrangement uses TRBV5-1 and TRBJ1-2; D gene ambiguous. Germline lookup yields CDR1 SGHRS and CDR2 YFSETQ. CDR3 length: 13 residues. Trimming removed 4 bases from V and 3 bases from J, with 10 bases in between. The CDR3 reads CASSRGDDYGYTF. The CDR3 region has the DNA TGCGCCAGCAGCCGGGGTGACGACTATGGCTACACCTTC.

The chain is built from TRBV4-3 and TRBJ2-7, with D possibly matching TRBD1 (6 bases). Trimming took 1 base from V and 2 from J, leaving 9 bases between them. The CDR3 contains 14 residues. Per the germline V gene, CDR1 is LGHNA and CDR2 is YSLEER. The CDR3 region has the DNA TGCGCCAGCAGCCAAGGGGCAGGGGCCTACGAGCAGTACTTC. Protein sequence: CASSQGAGAYEQYF.

This chain's CDR3 is CATTSNTGELFF. Here the CDR3 DNA reads TGTGCCACCACGTCGAACACCGGGGAGCTGTTTTTT. The V and J genes are TRBV24-1 and TRBJ2-2; D ambiguous. Germline-derived CDR1 and CDR2 are KGHDR and SFDVKD. The CDR3 length is 12 residues. With 8 bases removed from V and 0 bases from J, the gap between germline ends came to 3 bases.

Details on this clone: Other nucleotide sequences from this sample produce the same CDR3. V is TRBV9 and J is TRBJ1-1, with D unclear. The CDR3 totals 16 residues. The ends were cut back, 0 bases at V and 6 bases at J, with 18 bases in the middle. In germline, CDR1 is SGDLS, CDR2 YYNGEE. The CDR3 protein is CASSVESVVEGSEAFF. As DNA, the CDR3 is TGTGCCAGCAGCGTAGAATCGGTGGTGGAGGGTTCTGAAGCTTTCTTT.

The chain is built from TRBV6-1 and TRBJ1-1; D uncertain. V lost 4 bases to trimming and J lost 1 base, with 16 bases between them. This CDR3 region has 16 residues. Germline CDR1 is MNHNS and CDR2 is SASEGT. Here the CDR3 reads CASSVRRGSPNTEAFF. Here the CDR3 DNA reads TGTGCCAGCAGTGTCCGTAGAGGGAGTCCGAACACTGAAGCTTTCTTT.

J is TRBJ2-3 and V is TRBV10-1; perhaps TRBD2 as D (5 bases). V was pared by 1 base and J by 6 bases, with 14 bases between. The germline CDR1 and CDR2 sequences are WNHNN and SYGVQD (reference sequence). This CDR3 has 15 residues. The CDR3 DNA sequence: TGCGCCAGCAGTGAGTTCGAGGGAGAGCGTGATACGCAGTATTTT. It yields the protein CASSEFEGERDTQYF.

This clone has just a few counts. The chain couples TRBV19 to TRBJ2-1, with 14 bases aligning to TRBD2. The V gene's germline CDR1 is LNHDA and CDR2 SQIVND (reference sequence). The junction had 0 bases not matched to a gene; V was cut back by 3 bases and J by 2 bases. This CDR3 is 16 amino acids long. In nucleotides, the CDR3 is TGTGCCAGTAGTATGGGACTAGCGGGAGCCTACAATGAGCAGTTCTTC. Protein product: CASSMGLAGAYNEQFF.

The chain has TRBV11-2 and TRBJ2-1; TRBD2 matches 13 bases. Germline V gives CDR1 SGHAT, CDR2 FQNNGV. Trimming took 1 base from V and 1 from J; bases not matched to a gene: 7. The CDR3 length is 19 residues. CDR3 in amino acids: CASSLVRTSGRGSYNEQFF. The CDR3 DNA reads TGTGCCAGCAGCTTAGTGCGGACTAGCGGGAGAGGATCCTACAATGAGCAGTTCTTC.

The gene calls are TRBV7-2 and TRBJ2-7; the D is unclear. CDR1 is SGHTA and CDR2 is FQGNSA in the germline V gene. The length of the CDR3 is 11 residues. V gave up 4 bases and J gave up 7 bases, with 8 bases separating them. The CDR3 nucleotides read TGTGCCAGCAGCTCCCTCCTAGAGCAGTACTTC. Amino acid sequence: CASSSLLEQYF.

The V gene is TRBV7-9, the J gene TRBJ1-1, with D unresolved. This CDR3 contains 13 residues. Trimming removed 7 bases at V and 5 bases at J, with 14 bases between. Germline V gene sequence: CDR1 SEHNR, CDR2 FQNEAQ (reference sequence). The CDR3 region has the DNA TGTGCCAGCATCTCTCCTAGGAGTACTGAAGCTTTCTTT. Its protein is CASISPRSTEAFF.